This T cell receptor beta chain comes out of a study of PD-L1 blockade in urothelial cancer. Time point denoted: peripheral blood 6 weeks after treatment start. The protocol was immunoSEQ multiplex PCR, while the TCRdb copy is restricted to in-frame clones and leaves out a portion. The data contain some 40,000 clones, 91% of them seen just once; the ten biggest clones take up 7.3%. The clonotype was recovered from a man aged 70 or older with urothelial cancer. The sample here was PBMCs, taken around atezolizumab (anti-PD-L1) treatment.

CDR3 residues: CASSQEGRAGGTDTQYF. The DNA for the CDR3 is TGCGCCAGCAGCCAAGAGGGGAGGGCAGGAGGCACAGATACGCAGTATTTT. This chain joins TRBV4-1 and TRBJ2-3; 7 bases fit TRBD2. J gave up 1 base and V 0 bases, and 7 bases lay outside the gene matches. In germline, CDR1 is MGHRA, CDR2 YSYEKL. The CDR3 has 17 residues.